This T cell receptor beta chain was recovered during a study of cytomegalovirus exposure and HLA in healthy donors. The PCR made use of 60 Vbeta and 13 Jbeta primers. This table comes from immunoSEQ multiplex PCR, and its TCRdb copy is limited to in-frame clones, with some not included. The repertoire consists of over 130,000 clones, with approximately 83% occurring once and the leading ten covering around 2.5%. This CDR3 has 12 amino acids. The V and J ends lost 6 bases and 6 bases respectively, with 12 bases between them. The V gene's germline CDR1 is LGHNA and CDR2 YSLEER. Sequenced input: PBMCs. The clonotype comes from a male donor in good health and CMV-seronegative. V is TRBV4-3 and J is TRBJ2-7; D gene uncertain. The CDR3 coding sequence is TGCGCCAGCAGTTACCAGAGAGGCGAGCAGTACTTC. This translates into CASSYQRGEQYF.